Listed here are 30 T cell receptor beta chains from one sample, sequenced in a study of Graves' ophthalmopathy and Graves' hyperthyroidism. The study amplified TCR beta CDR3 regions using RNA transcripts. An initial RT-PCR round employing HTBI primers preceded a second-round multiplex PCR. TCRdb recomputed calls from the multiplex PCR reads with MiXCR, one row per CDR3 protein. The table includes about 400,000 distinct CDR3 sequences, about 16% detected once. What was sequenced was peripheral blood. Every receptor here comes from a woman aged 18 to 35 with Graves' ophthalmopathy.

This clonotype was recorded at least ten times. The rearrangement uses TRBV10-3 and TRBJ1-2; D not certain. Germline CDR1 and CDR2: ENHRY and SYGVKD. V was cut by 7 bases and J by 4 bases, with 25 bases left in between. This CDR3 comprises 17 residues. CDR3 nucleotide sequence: TGTGCCATCATGAAGGACTCGGCGGGAATATTATCCTATGGCTACACCTTC. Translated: CAIMKDSAGILSYGYTF.

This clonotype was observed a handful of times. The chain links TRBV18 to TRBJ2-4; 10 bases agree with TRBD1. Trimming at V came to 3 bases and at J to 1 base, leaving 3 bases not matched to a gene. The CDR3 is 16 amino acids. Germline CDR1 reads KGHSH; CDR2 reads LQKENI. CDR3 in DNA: TGTGCCAGCTCACCCGGGACAGGGGACGCCAAAAACATTCAGTACTTC. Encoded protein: CASSPGTGDAKNIQYF.

CDR3: CASSYTELTYEQYF. Written as DNA, the CDR3 is TGTGCCAGCAGTTACACCGAACTCACCTACGAGCAGTACTTC. This chain links TRBV6-5 with TRBJ2-7; D is ambiguous. Per the germline V gene, CDR1 is MNHEY and CDR2 is SVGAGI. This CDR3 comprises 14 residues. V lost 2 bases and J 2 bases, leaving 10 bases between the germline ends.

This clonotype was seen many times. CDR3 in DNA: TGTGCCAGCAGGTTACAGGGGGCCGATCAGTACTTC. Translating gives CASRLQGADQYF. The rearrangement joins TRBV28 to TRBJ2-4; 9 bases align to TRBD1. The CDR3 consists of 12 residues. J was trimmed by 12 bases and V by 6 bases; bases with no gene match: 6. CDR1 MDHEN and CDR2 SYDVKM come from the germline V gene.

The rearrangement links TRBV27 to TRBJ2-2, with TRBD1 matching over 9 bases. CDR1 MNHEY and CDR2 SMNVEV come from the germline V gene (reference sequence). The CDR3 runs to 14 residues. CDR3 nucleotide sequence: TGTGGGACAGGGGAATGGGGAAACACCGGGGAGCTGTTTTTT. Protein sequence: CGTGEWGNTGELFF.

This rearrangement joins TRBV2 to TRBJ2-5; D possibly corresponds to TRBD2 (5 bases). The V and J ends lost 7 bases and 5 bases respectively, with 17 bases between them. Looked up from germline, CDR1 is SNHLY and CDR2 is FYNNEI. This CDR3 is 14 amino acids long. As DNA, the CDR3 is TGTGCCAGCAAACCGGCAGGAGGCGGGGAGACCCAGTACTTC. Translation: CASKPAGGGETQYF.

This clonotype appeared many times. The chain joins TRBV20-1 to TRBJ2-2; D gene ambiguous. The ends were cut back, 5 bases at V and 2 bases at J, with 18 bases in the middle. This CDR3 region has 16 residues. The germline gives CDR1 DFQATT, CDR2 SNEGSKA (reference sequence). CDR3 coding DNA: TGCAGTGCTTACCCCGCAGGACCAACTAACACCGGGGAGCTGTTTTTT. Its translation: CSAYPAGPTNTGELFF.

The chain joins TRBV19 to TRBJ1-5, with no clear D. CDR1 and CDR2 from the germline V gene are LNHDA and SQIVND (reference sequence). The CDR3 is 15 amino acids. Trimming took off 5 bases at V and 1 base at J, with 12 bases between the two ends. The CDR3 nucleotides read TGTGCCAGTAGTCCTCGGTCGATGAGCAATCAGCCCCAGCATTTT. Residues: CASSPRSMSNQPQHF.

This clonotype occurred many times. Here the CDR3 DNA reads TGCGCCAGCAGCCAACTTACCGCTGGTATGGGGCAGCCCCAGCATTTT. It codes for CASSQLTAGMGQPQHF. The V and J genes are TRBV4-1 and TRBJ1-5; D is unresolved. The CDR3 has 16 residues. Trimming cost V 2 bases and J 7 bases, with 18 bases left between them. Germline loops: CDR1 MGHRA, CDR2 YSYEKL.

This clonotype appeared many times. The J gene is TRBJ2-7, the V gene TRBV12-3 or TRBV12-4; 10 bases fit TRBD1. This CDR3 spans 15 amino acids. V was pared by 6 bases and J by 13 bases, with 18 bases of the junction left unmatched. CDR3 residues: CASSRRQGAPPGQYF. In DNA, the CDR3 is TGTGCCAGCAGCCGCAGACAGGGGGCACCCCCCGGGCAATACTTC.

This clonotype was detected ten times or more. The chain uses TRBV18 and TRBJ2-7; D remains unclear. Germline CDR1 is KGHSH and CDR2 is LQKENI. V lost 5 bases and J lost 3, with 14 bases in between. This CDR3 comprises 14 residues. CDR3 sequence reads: CASSRPNTVYEQYF. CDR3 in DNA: TGTGCCAGCTCAAGGCCGAATACAGTCTACGAGCAGTACTTC.

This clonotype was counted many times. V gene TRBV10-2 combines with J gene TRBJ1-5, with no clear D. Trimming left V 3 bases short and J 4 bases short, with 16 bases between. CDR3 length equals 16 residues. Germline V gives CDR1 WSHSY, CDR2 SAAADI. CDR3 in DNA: TGCGCCAGCAGTGACCCTCACCGGACCGGTAATCAGCCCCAGCATTTT. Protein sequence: CASSDPHRTGNQPQHF.

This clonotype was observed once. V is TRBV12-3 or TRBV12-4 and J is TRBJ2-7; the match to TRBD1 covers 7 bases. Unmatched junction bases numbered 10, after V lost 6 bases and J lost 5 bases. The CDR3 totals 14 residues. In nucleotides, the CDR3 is TGTGCCAGCAGGACGACAGGGTGGTCCAACGAGCAGTACTTC. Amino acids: CASRTTGWSNEQYF.

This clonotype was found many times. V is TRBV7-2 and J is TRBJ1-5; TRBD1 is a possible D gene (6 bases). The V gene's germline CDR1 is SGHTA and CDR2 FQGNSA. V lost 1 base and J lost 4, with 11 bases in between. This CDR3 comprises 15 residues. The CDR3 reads CASSLVKGVNQPQHF. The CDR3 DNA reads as TGTGCCAGCAGCTTAGTGAAGGGGGTGAATCAGCCCCAGCATTTT.

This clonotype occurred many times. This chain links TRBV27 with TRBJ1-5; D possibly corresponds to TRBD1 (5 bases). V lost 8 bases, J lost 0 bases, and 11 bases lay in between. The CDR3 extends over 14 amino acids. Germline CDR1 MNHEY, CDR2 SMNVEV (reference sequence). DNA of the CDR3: TGTGCCAGCGGCAGGGTAGGTAGCAATCAGCCCCAGCATTTT. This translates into CASGRVGSNQPQHF.

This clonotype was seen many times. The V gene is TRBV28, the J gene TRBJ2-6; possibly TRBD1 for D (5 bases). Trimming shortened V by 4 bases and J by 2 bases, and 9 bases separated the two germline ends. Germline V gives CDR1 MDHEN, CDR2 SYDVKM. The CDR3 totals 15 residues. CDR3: CASSWLGAGANVLTF. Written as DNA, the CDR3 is TGTGCCAGCAGTTGGTTAGGGGCTGGGGCCAACGTCCTGACTTTC.

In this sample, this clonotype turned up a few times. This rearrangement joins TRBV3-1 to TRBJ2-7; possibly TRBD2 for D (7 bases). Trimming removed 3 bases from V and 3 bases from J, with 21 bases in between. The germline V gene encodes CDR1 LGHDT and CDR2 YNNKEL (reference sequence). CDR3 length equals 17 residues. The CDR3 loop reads CASSHRGRGGVGYEQYF. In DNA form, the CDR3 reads TGTGCCAGCAGCCATCGAGGGAGGGGGGGTGTCGGCTACGAGCAGTACTTC.

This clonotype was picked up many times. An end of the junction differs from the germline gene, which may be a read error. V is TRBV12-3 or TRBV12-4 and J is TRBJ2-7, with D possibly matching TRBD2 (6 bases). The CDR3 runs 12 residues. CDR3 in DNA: TGTGCCAGCAGTTTCGCCGGGACTCCACCTTTCTTC. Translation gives CASSFAGTPPFF.

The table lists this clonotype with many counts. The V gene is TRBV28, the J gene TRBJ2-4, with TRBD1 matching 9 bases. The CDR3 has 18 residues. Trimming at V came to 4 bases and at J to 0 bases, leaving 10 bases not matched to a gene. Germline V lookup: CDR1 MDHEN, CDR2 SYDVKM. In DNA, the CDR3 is TGTGCCAGCAGTTCGGGACAGGGAGGTTTTGAAGCCAAAAACATTCAGTACTTC. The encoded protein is CASSSGQGGFEAKNIQYF.

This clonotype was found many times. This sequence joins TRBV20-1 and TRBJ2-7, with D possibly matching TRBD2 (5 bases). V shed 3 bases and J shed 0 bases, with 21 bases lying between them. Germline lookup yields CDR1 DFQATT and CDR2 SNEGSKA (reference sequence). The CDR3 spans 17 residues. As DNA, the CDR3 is TGCAGTGCTAGGATCTTGGCGAGGGTAGAGTTCTCCTACGAGCAGTACTTC. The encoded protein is CSARILARVEFSYEQYF.

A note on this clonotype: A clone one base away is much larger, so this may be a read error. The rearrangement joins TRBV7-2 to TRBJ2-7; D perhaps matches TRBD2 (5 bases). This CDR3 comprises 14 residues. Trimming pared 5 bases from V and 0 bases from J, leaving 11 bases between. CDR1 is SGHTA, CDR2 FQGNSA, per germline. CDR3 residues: CASSQQRNSYEQYF. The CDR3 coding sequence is TGTGCCAGCAGCCAACAGCGGAACTCCTACGAGCAGTACTTC. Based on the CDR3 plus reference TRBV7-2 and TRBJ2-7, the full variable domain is GAGVSQSPSNKVTEKGKDVELRCDPISGHTALYWYRQSLGQGLEFLIYFQGNSAPDKSGLPSDRFSAERTGGSVSTLTIQRTQQEDSAVYLCASSQQRNSYEQYFGPGTRLTVT.

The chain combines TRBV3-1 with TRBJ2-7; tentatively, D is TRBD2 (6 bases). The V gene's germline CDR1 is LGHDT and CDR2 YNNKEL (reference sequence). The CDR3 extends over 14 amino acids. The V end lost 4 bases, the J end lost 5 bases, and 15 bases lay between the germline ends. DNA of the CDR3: TGTGCCAGCAGCCCGGAGGGCCCGCGGCACGAGCAGTACTTC. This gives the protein CASSPEGPRHEQYF.

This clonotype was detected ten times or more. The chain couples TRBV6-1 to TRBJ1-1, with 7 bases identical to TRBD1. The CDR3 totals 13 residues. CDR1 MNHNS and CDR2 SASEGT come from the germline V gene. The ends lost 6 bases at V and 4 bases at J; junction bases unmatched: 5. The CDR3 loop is CASRPRGGTEAFF. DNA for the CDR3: TGTGCCAGCAGACCCAGGGGGGGCACTGAAGCTTTCTTT.

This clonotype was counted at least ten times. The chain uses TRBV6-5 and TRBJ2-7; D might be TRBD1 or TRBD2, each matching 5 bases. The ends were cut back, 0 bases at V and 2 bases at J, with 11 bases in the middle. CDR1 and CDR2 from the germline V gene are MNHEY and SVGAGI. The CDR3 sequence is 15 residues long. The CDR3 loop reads CASSYSTMGAYEQYF. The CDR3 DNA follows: TGTGCCAGCAGTTACTCGACAATGGGGGCCTACGAGCAGTACTTC.

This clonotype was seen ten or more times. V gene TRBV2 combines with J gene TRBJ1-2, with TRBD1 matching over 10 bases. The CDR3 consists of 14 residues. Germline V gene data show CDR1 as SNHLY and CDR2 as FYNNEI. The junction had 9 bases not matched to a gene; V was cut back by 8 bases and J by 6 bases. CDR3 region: CASPKTGTGDGYTF. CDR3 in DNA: TGTGCCAGCCCTAAGACCGGGACAGGGGATGGCTACACCTTC.

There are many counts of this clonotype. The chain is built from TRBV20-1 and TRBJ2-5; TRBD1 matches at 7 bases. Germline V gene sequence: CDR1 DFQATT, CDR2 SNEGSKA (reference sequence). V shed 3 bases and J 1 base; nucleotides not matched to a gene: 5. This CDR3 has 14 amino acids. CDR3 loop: CSARETGFQETQYF. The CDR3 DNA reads TGCAGTGCTAGGGAGACAGGGTTCCAAGAGACCCAGTACTTC.

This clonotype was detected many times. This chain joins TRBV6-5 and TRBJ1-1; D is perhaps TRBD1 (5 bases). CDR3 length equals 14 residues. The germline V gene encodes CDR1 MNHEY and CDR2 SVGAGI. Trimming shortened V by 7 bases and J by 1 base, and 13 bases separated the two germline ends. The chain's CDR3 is CASTLSGTNTEAFF. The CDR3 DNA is TGTGCCAGCACCCTGTCAGGGACGAACACTGAAGCTTTCTTT.

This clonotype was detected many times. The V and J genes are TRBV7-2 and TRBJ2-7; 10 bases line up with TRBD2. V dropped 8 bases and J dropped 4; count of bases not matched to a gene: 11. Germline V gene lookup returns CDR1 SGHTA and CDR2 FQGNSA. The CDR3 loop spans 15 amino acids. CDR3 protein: CASGPAGGLSYEQYF. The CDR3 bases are TGTGCCAGCGGGCCAGCGGGAGGGTTAAGTTACGAGCAGTACTTC.

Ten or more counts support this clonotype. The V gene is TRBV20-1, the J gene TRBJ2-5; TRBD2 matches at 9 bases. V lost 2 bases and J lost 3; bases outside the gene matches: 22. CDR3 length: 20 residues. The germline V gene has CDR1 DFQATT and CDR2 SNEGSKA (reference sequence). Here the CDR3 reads CSARSRRLAGFGREEETQYF. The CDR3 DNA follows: TGCAGTGCTAGATCACGACGGCTAGCGGGATTTGGGAGAGAAGAAGAGACCCAGTACTTC.

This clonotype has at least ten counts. The CDR3: CASMTSGSTGELFF. The CDR3 DNA follows: TGTGCCAGCATGACTAGCGGGAGCACCGGGGAGCTGTTTTTT. The V call is TRBV28, the J call TRBJ2-2; 12 bases agree with TRBD2. V lost 7 bases to trimming and J lost 4 bases; unmatched junction nucleotides: 1. This CDR3 contains 14 residues. Germline CDR1 MDHEN, CDR2 SYDVKM.